This note documents a single T cell receptor beta chain sequence. Its target is unknown. The source of the sample is a study of T-cell memory formation after mild COVID-19. Looking at the study overall: In these data, TCR clusters were largely donor specific.

Notes on the study in general: Of the contracting clones, CD4+ ones lay mainly in CM and EM, and CD8+ ones in EMRA. Balance between CD4 and CD8 was seen in clones contracting day 15 to 85, and a CD4+ lean was seen in later expanders. Cross-reactive memory apparently joined, as some responding clones appeared in pre-infection memory.

V lost 1 base to trimming and J lost 9 bases, with 16 bases between them. The CDR3 is 15 amino acids. Per germline, CDR1 SGHAT and CDR2 FQDESV (reference sequence). TCRdb used MiXCR to reprocess the 5' RACE reads, holding one entry per CDR3 protein. Of a few hundred thousand distinct CDR3 sequences in the sample, over 9% were seen once. The chain recombines TRBV11-1 with TRBJ2-1, with D tentatively TRBD1 (5 bases). The sequence was obtained from a man between 18 and 29 years old who had mild COVID-19 (a few samples of this study predate the infection). Cell type and time point are not known. Sequenced: PBMCs or a T cell subset sorted from them (not recorded which). The CDR3 sequence: CASSLDWLGLSEQFF. The CDR3 nucleotides read TGTGCCAGCAGCTTAGATTGGTTGGGGCTGAGTGAGCAGTTCTTC.